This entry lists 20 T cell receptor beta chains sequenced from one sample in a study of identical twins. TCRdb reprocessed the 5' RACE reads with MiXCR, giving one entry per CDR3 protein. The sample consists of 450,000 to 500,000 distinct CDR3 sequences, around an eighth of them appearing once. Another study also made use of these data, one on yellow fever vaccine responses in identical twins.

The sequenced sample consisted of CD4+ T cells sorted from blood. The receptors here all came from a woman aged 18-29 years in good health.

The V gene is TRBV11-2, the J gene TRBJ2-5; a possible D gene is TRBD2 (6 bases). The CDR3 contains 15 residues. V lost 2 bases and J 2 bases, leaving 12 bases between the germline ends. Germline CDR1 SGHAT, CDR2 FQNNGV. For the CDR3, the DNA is TGTGCCAGCAGCTTATCGCTGACTAGGCAAGAGACCCAGTACTTC. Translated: CASSLSLTRQETQYF.

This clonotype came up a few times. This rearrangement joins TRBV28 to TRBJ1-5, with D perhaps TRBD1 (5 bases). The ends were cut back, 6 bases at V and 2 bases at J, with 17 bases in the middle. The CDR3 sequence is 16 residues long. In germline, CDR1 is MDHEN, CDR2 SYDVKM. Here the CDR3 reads CASRNPRDGGNQPQHF. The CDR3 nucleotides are TGTGCCAGCAGGAATCCCAGGGATGGGGGCAATCAGCCCCAGCATTTT.

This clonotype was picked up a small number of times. CDR3 sequence (DNA): TGTGCCAGCAAGCGGGAACGGGGCACAGATACGCAGTATTTT. Amino acids: CASKRERGTDTQYF. The chain is built from TRBV6-1 and TRBJ2-3; TRBD2 matches at 7 bases. The CDR3 totals 14 residues. J lost 1 base, V lost 7 bases, and 5 bases had no gene match. The germline CDR1 and CDR2 sequences are MNHNS and SASEGT.

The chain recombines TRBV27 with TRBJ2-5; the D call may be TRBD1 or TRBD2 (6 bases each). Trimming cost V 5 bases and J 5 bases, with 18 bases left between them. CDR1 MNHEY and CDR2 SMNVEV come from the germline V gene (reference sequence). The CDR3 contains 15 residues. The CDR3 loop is CASSTRKGGKETQYF. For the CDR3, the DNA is TGTGCCAGCAGTACCCGGAAGGGGGGTAAGGAGACCCAGTACTTC.

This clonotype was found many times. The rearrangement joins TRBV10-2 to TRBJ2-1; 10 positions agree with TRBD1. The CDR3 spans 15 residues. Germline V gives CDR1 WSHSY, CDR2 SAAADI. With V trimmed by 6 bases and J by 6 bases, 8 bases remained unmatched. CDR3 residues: CASRVTGTGANEQFF. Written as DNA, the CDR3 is TGCGCCAGCAGAGTAACCGGGACAGGGGCCAATGAGCAGTTCTTC.

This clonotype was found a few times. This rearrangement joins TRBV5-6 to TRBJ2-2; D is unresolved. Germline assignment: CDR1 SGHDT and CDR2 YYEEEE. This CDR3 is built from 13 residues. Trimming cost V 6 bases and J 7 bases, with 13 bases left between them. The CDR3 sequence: CASKLNRGGELFF. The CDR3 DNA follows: TGTGCCAGCAAACTCAATCGAGGCGGGGAGCTGTTTTTT. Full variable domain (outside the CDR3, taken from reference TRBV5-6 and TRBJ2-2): DAGVTQSPTHLIKTRGQQVTLRCSPKSGHDTVSWYQQALGQGPQFIFQYYEEEERQRGNFPDRFSGHQFPNYSSELNVNALLLGDSALYLCASKLNRGGELFFGEGSRLTVL.

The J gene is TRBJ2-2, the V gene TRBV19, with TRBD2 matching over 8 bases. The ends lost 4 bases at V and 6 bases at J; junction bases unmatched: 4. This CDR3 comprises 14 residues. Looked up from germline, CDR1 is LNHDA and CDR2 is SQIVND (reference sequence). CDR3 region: CASSTGGAPGELFF. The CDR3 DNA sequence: TGTGCCAGTAGTACGGGGGGGGCCCCCGGGGAGCTGTTTTTT.

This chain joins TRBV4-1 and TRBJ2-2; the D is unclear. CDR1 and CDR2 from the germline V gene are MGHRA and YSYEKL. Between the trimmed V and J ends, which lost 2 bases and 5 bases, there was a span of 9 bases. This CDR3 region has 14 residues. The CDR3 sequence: CASSQQPLTGELFF. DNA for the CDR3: TGCGCCAGCAGCCAACAACCCCTTACCGGGGAGCTGTTTTTT.

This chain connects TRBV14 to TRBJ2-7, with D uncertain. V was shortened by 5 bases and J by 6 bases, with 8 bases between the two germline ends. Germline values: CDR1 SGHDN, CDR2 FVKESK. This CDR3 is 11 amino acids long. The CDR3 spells CASSMGSEQYF. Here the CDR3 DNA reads TGTGCCAGCAGCATGGGGTCCGAGCAGTACTTC.

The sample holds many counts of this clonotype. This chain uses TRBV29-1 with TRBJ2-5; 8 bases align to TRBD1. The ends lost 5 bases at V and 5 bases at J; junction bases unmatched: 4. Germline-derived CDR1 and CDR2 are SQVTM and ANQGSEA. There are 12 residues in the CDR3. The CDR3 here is CSVQNRGETQYF. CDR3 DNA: TGCAGCGTTCAGAACAGGGGGGAGACCCAGTACTTC.

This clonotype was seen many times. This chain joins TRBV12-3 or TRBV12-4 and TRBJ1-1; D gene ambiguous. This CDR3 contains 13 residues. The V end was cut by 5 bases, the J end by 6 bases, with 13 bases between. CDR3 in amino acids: CASSNSQGAEAFF. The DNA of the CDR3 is TGTGCCAGCAGTAACAGCCAAGGAGCTGAAGCTTTCTTT.

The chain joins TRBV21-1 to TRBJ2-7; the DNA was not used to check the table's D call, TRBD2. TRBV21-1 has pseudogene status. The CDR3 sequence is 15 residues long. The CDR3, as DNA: TGTGCCAGCGGGAGGCGGGAGGGGCACTCCTACGAGCAGTACTTC. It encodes CASGRREGHSYEQYF.

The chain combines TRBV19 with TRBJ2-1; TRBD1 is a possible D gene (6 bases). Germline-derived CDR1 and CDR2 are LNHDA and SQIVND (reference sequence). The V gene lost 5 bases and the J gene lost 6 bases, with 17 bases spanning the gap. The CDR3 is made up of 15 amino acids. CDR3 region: CASSPRTAVGNEQFF. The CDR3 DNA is TGTGCCAGTAGTCCCCGGACAGCCGTTGGCAATGAGCAGTTCTTC.

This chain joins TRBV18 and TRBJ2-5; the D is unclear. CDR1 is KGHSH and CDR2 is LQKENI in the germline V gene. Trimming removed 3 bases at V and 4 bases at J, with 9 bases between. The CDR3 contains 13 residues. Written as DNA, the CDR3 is TGTGCCAGCTCACCGGTGGGTCCAGAGACCCAGTACTTC. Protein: CASSPVGPETQYF.

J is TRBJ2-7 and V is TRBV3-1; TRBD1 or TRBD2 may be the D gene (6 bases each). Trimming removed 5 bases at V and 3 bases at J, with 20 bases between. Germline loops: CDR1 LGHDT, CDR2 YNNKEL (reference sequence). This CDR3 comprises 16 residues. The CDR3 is CASSSTGAGHLYEQYF. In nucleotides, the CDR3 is TGTGCCAGCAGCTCAACGGGGGCAGGACACCTCTACGAGCAGTACTTC.

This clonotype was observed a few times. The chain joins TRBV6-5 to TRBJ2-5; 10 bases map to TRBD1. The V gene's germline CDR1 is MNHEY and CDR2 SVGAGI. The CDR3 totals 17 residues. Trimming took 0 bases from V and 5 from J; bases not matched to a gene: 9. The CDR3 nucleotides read TGTGCCAGCAGTTACTCCCCCCCCGGGACAGGGGATGAGACCCAGTACTTC. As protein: CASSYSPPGTGDETQYF.

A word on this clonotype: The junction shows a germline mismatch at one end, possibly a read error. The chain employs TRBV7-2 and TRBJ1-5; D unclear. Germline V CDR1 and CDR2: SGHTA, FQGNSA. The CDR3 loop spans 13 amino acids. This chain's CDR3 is CASSLYSNPPQHF. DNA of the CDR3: TGTGCCAGCAGCCTTTATAGCAATCCGCCCCAGCATTTT.

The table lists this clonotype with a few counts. Here the CDR3 reads CASSHLPGIQYF. The CDR3 nucleotides are TGTGCCAGCAGCCACTTACCGGGAATTCAGTACTTC. The rearrangement uses TRBV7-2 and TRBJ2-4, with a weak D call TRBD2 (5 bases). Germline V CDR1 and CDR2: SGHTA, FQGNSA. The CDR3 covers 12 residues. The V and J ends lost 5 bases and 10 bases respectively, with 12 bases between them.

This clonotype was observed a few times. CDR3 residues: CASSSEGPHSPLHF. The CDR3 DNA follows: TGTGCCAGCAGTTCTGAGGGGCCCCATTCACCCCTCCACTTT. The chain combines TRBV6-5 with TRBJ1-6; tentative D call: TRBD1 (5 bases). This CDR3 has 14 amino acids. Germline-derived CDR1 and CDR2 are MNHEY and SVGAGI. The V end was cut by 4 bases, the J end by 8 bases, with 12 bases between.

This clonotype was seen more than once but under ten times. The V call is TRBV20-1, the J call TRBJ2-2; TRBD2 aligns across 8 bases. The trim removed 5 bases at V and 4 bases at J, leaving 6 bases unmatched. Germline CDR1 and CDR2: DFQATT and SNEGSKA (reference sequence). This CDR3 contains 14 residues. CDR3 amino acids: CSAGGGTFTGELFF. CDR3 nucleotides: TGCAGTGCTGGCGGGGGGACCTTCACCGGGGAGCTGTTTTTT.